The 28 T cell receptor beta chains listed next were all sequenced from one sample in a study of shared clonotypes between healthy human individuals. This table comes from immunoSEQ multiplex PCR, and its TCRdb copy is limited to in-frame clones, with some not included. Of fewer than 2.5 million clones listed, 93% are singletons. Specimen: naive CD4+ T cells from PBMCs. Subset given: CD45RA+ positively selected. The receptors come from a man aged 18 to 35 in good health. Some clones in this sample may be carry-over from other donors' samples.

CDR3 sequence (DNA): TGTGCCACCCAAATGACGTCAGCGCTCGACGAGCAGTACTTC. The encoded protein is CATQMTSALDEQYF. The chain recombines TRBV5-4 with TRBJ2-7; unclear D gene. The germline V and J ends were trimmed by 9 bases and 5 bases, with 21 bases remaining between them. There are 14 residues in the CDR3. Germline CDR1 reads SGHNT; CDR2 reads YYREEE (reference sequence).

The chain recombines TRBV10-3 with TRBJ1-1; a possible D gene is TRBD1 (6 bases). V shed 5 bases and J shed 3 bases, with 13 bases lying between them. CDR1 ENHRY and CDR2 SYGVKD come from the germline V gene. The CDR3 is made up of 14 amino acids. CDR3 DNA: TGTGCCATCAGTTTCTTAAAGGGGGACACTGAAGCTTTCTTT. Its protein product is CAISFLKGDTEAFF.

The chain uses TRBV27 and TRBJ1-1; 9 positions match TRBD1. The J segment lost 4 bases and the V segment lost 1 base, leaving 10 bases of the junction unmatched. Germline values: CDR1 MNHEY, CDR2 SMNVEV (reference sequence). The CDR3 has 17 amino acids. In DNA form, the CDR3 reads TGTGCCAGCAGTTTATATTACACTACAGGGGGCCGCACTGAAGCTTTCTTT. This codes for CASSLYYTTGGRTEAFF.

The J gene is TRBJ2-3, the V gene TRBV11-3; 10 bases are shared with TRBD2. The CDR3 contains 16 residues. In germline, CDR1 is SGHNT, CDR2 YENEEA. V shed 4 bases, J shed 3 bases, and the junction held 7 bases outside the gene matches. The CDR3 reads CASSWSSGSFTDTQYF. The DNA for the CDR3 is TGTGCCAGCAGCTGGTCTAGCGGGAGTTTTACAGATACGCAGTATTTT.

The genes are TRBV9 and TRBJ2-7; D is undetermined. The germline V gene encodes CDR1 SGDLS and CDR2 YYNGEE. The CDR3 is made up of 15 amino acids. V lost 2 bases to trimming and J lost 0 bases, with 12 bases between them. CDR3 DNA sequence: TGTGCCAGCAGCGTCGGAGACGCTTACTCCTACGAGCAGTACTTC. As protein: CASSVGDAYSYEQYF.

CDR3 loop: CASSLDRGEQYF. CDR3 nucleotides: TGTGCCAGCAGCCTTGACAGGGGCGAGCAGTACTTC. The chain uses TRBV7-6 and TRBJ2-7; TRBD1 aligns across 8 bases. The germline CDR1 and CDR2 sequences are SGHVS and FNYEAQ. The CDR3 is 12 residues long. The junction had 3 bases not matched to a gene; V was cut back by 5 bases and J by 6 bases.

The count of this clone is one. The chain's CDR3 is CASSIRSQKPTQYF. CDR3 nucleotide sequence: TGTGCCAGTAGTATACGGTCCCAAAAGCCTACGCAGTATTTT. The chain employs TRBV19 and TRBJ2-3; no firm D call. Germline V gene sequence: CDR1 LNHDA, CDR2 SQIVND (reference sequence). The germline V and J ends were trimmed by 2 bases and 8 bases, with 14 bases remaining between them. The CDR3 is made up of 14 amino acids.

This clone was counted a single time. The chain recombines TRBV2 with TRBJ1-1; 9 bases align to TRBD1. CDR1 SNHLY and CDR2 FYNNEI come from the germline V gene. The trim removed 4 bases at V and 8 bases at J, leaving 5 bases unmatched. The length of the CDR3 is 13 residues. The CDR3 coding sequence is TGTGCCAGCAGTGCGGGACAGGGCCTGGAAGCTTTCTTT. Translation: CASSAGQGLEAFF.

This clone came up a few times. The CDR3 is CASSVRDRLNTEAFF. DNA of the CDR3: TGTGCCAGCAGCGTACGGGACAGACTAAACACTGAAGCTTTCTTT. The chain uses TRBV9 and TRBJ1-1; the match to TRBD1 covers 7 bases. Germline V CDR1 and CDR2: SGDLS, YYNGEE. The CDR3 has 15 amino acids. V lost 1 base and J lost 2; bases outside the gene matches: 5.

The V gene is TRBV7-9, the J gene TRBJ2-7; D remains unclear. V was clipped by 5 bases and J by 9 bases, with 17 bases between them. This CDR3 contains 13 residues. Germline V gene data show CDR1 as SEHNR and CDR2 as FQNEAQ (reference sequence). The CDR3 DNA reads as TGTGCCAGCAGCCAACTGCCCCGCCTTGTGCAGTACTTC. It is translated as CASSQLPRLVQYF.

The chain couples TRBV6-1 to TRBJ2-7; D remains unclear. Trimming took 7 bases from V and 6 from J, leaving 10 bases between them. This CDR3 is built from 11 residues. Germline values: CDR1 MNHNS, CDR2 SASEGT. The CDR3: CASTEVREQYF. DNA for the CDR3: TGTGCCAGCACCGAGGTGCGCGAGCAGTACTTC.

The chain links TRBV5-1 to TRBJ2-1; D is unresolved. Trimming removed 4 bases at V and 4 bases at J, with 15 bases between. The CDR3 sequence is 15 residues long. CDR1 and CDR2 (germline): SGHRS, YFSETQ. The DNA of the CDR3 is TGCGCCAGCAGCCGCATGGGGATGCAATACAATGAGCAGTTCTTC. It codes for CASSRMGMQYNEQFF.

This clone was recorded once. J is TRBJ2-7 and V is TRBV18; D may be TRBD2 (6 bases). The ends were cut back, 3 bases at V and 4 bases at J, with 13 bases in the middle. Germline V lookup: CDR1 KGHSH, CDR2 LQKENI. The CDR3 covers 14 residues. The CDR3 reads CASSPGAGYYEQYF. In nucleotides, the CDR3 is TGTGCCAGCTCACCCGGGGCGGGGTATTACGAGCAGTACTTC. The full variable domain, completed using reference TRBV18 and TRBJ2-7, is NAGVMQNPRHLVRRRGQEARLRCSPMKGHSHVYWYRQLPEEGLKFMVYLQKENIIDESGMPKERFSAEFPKEGPSILRIQQVVRGDSAAYFCASSPGAGYYEQYFGPGTRLTVT.

This chain links TRBV30 with TRBJ1-6; 9 bases are a match to TRBD1. The trim removed 2 bases at V and 5 bases at J, leaving 7 bases unmatched. CDR3 length equals 16 residues. Germline V lookup: CDR1 GTSNPN, CDR2 SVGIG (reference sequence). The CDR3 loop is CAWSRDRARNNSPLHF. The CDR3 DNA is TGTGCCTGGAGTCGGGACAGGGCGAGGAATAATTCACCCCTCCACTTT.

The chain carries TRBV19 and TRBJ1-1, with a tentative D call TRBD1 (6 bases). V dropped 5 bases and J dropped 0 bases, with 13 bases sitting between them. This CDR3 has 15 residues. In germline, CDR1 is LNHDA, CDR2 SQIVND (reference sequence). The CDR3 loop is CASSPRTVMNTEAFF. The CDR3 bases are TGTGCCAGTAGTCCAAGGACAGTAATGAACACTGAAGCTTTCTTT.

The chain carries TRBV18 and TRBJ1-4; no reliable D call. CDR3 size: 17 residues. With 3 bases removed from V and 0 bases from J, the gap between germline ends came to 14 bases. Looked up from germline, CDR1 is KGHSH and CDR2 is LQKENI. This CDR3 is CASSPVVMGATNEKLFF. CDR3 bases: TGTGCCAGCTCACCGGTGGTGATGGGTGCAACTAATGAAAAACTGTTTTTT. The variable domain in full, with the rest retrieved from reference TRBV18 and TRBJ1-4, is NAGVMQNPRHLVRRRGQEARLRCSPMKGHSHVYWYRQLPEEGLKFMVYLQKENIIDESGMPKERFSAEFPKEGPSILRIQQVVRGDSAAYFCASSPVVMGATNEKLFFGSGTQLSVL.

This clone was detected once. J is TRBJ2-1 and V is TRBV5-1; no definite D call. This CDR3 spans 12 amino acids. Germline values: CDR1 SGHRS, CDR2 YFSETQ. Trimming shortened V by 5 bases and J by 8 bases, and 11 bases separated the two germline ends. The CDR3 DNA is TGCGCCAGCAGACTCGACCCACATGAGCAGTTCTTC. Translating gives CASRLDPHEQFF.

As to this clone: Other nucleotide sequences in the sample specify the same CDR3. The V call is TRBV18, the J call TRBJ2-1, with 10 bases matching TRBD2. V dropped 3 bases and J dropped 7; count of bases not matched to a gene: 3. Germline V gene sequence: CDR1 KGHSH, CDR2 LQKENI. The CDR3 extends over 14 amino acids. CDR3 sequence reads: CASSPGLAANEQFF. The CDR3 coding sequence is TGTGCCAGCTCACCCGGACTAGCGGCTAATGAGCAGTTCTTC.

This clone appeared a few times. Other DNA sequences within the sample encode an identical CDR3. The chain couples TRBV30 to TRBJ1-5; D perhaps matches TRBD1 (5 bases). The V gene's germline CDR1 is GTSNPN and CDR2 SVGIG (reference sequence). Trimming cost V 1 base and J 1 base, with 5 bases left between them. This CDR3 contains 13 residues. The CDR3 protein is CAWSGDSNQPQHF. The CDR3 DNA reads TGTGCCTGGAGTGGGGACAGCAATCAGCCCCAGCATTTT.

The genes are TRBV2 and TRBJ2-4; D uncertain. V was cut by 2 bases and J by 13 bases, with 9 bases left in between. The CDR3 loop spans 11 amino acids. Germline values: CDR1 SNHLY, CDR2 FYNNEI. The CDR3 region is CASSESGSQYF. The CDR3 region has the DNA TGTGCCAGCAGTGAATCCGGGTCACAGTACTTC.

The chain recombines TRBV20-1 with TRBJ2-4; no clear D. This CDR3 spans 10 amino acids. Germline V gene lookup returns CDR1 DFQATT and CDR2 SNEGSKA (reference sequence). The V end lost 7 bases, the J end lost 5 bases, and 6 bases lay between the germline ends. The CDR3 DNA is TGCAGTGTACATGAAAACATTCAGTACTTC. This gives the protein CSVHENIQYF.

This clone was observed once. For the CDR3, the DNA is TGTGCCAGCTCACCTATGGCAGGAGAGGCTAACTATGGCTACACCTTC. Protein sequence: CASSPMAGEANYGYTF. The gene calls are TRBV18 and TRBJ1-2; no clear D gene. Germline values: CDR1 KGHSH, CDR2 LQKENI. The CDR3 contains 16 residues. V was shortened by 3 bases and J by 0 bases, with 14 bases between the two germline ends.

The chain recombines TRBV4-2 with TRBJ2-7; 9 bases agree with TRBD2. Trimming cost V 4 bases and J 5 bases; bases outside gene matches: 9. The CDR3 runs 15 residues. CDR1 and CDR2 from the germline V gene are LGHNA and YNFKEQ. The CDR3: CASSRTGTSSNEQYF. The CDR3 coding sequence is TGTGCCAGCAGCCGAACCGGGACTAGCTCTAACGAGCAGTACTTC.

V usage is TRBV5-8 and J usage is TRBJ2-7; 11 bases match TRBD1. V lost 5 bases, J lost 0 bases, and 7 bases stayed unmatched. Looked up from germline, CDR1 is SGHTS and CDR2 is YDEGEE. The CDR3 covers 16 residues. The CDR3 spells CASRGQGVSSSYEQYF. The CDR3 DNA sequence: TGTGCCAGCAGGGGACAGGGGGTTAGCTCCTCCTACGAGCAGTACTTC.

This clone is a singleton in its sample. J is TRBJ2-1 and V is TRBV21-1; no check of the table's D call, TRBD2, against the DNA was made. TRBV21-1 is termed a pseudogene. This CDR3 comprises 16 residues. Here the CDR3 DNA reads TGTGCCAGCAGCAACCCGACTAGCGGTTGCTACAATGAGCAGTTCTTC. The encoded protein is CASSNPTSGCYNEQFF.

The rearrangement links TRBV25-1 to TRBJ2-5, with D possibly matching TRBD2 (6 bases). This CDR3 has 16 residues. V dropped 3 bases and J dropped 1 base, with 15 bases sitting between them. Germline V gene lookup returns CDR1 MGHDK and CDR2 SYGVNS. The CDR3 coding sequence is TGTGCCAGCAGTGACGAGGGGCCCGGGGGCCAAGAGACCCAGTACTTC. The encoded protein is CASSDEGPGGQETQYF.

This sequence joins TRBV5-6 and TRBJ1-2, with a weak D call TRBD1 (5 bases). Germline CDR1 is SGHDT and CDR2 is YYEEEE. V was cut by 4 bases and J by 14 bases, with 21 bases left in between. The CDR3 contains 13 residues. Here the CDR3 DNA reads TGTGCCAGCAGCCTCAATGGACGGGACTCATGGACCTTC. It encodes CASSLNGRDSWTF. The complete variable domain, with remaining parts taken from reference TRBV5-6 and TRBJ1-2, reads DAGVTQSPTHLIKTRGQQVTLRCSPKSGHDTVSWYQQALGQGPQFIFQYYEEEERQRGNFPDRFSGHQFPNYSSELNVNALLLGDSALYLCASSLNGRDSWTFGSGTRLTVV.

The rearrangement joins TRBV28 to TRBJ2-5; 8 nucleotides line up with TRBD1. The CDR3 extends over 14 amino acids. With 8 bases clipped from V and 4 bases from J, the junction kept 9 bases outside the gene matches. Germline assignment: CDR1 MDHEN and CDR2 SYDVKM. The CDR3 region is CASATTGEGETQYF. The CDR3 DNA reads as TGTGCCAGCGCGACGACAGGGGAAGGAGAGACCCAGTACTTC.